Below, 19 T cell receptor beta chains from the same sample are listed, as sequenced in a study of blood T cell repertoires in COVID-19. Produced via immunoSEQ multiplex PCR; TCRdb's table is partial and in-frame only. The table lists roughly 150,000 clones, approximately 90% of them singletons. Sequenced sample: peripheral blood. These receptor sequences come from a woman between 65 and 79 years old with COVID-19, enrolled during active disease.

CDR3 sequence: CASGFRDSSSYEQYF. Here the CDR3 DNA reads TGTGCTAGTGGTTTCAGGGACAGCAGCTCCTACGAGCAGTACTTC. This chain connects TRBV12-5 to TRBJ2-7, with 7 bases aligning to TRBD1. This CDR3 has 15 residues. V lost 3 bases and J lost 0; bases outside the gene matches: 5. Germline CDR1 and CDR2: LGHNT and FRNRAP.

V and J are TRBV28 and TRBJ2-3; D ambiguous. The CDR3 spans 13 residues. The V and J ends lost 2 bases and 5 bases respectively, with 8 bases between them. Germline CDR1 is MDHEN and CDR2 is SYDVKM. The CDR3 DNA is TGTGCCAGCAGTTTAGGGCTGAGAGATACGCAGTATTTT. It translates to CASSLGLRDTQYF.

The chain is built from TRBV9 and TRBJ1-2; 8 nucleotides align to TRBD1. Germline V gene data show CDR1 as SGDLS and CDR2 as YYNGEE. The CDR3 length is 15 residues. V shed 0 bases, J shed 7 bases, and the junction held 8 bases outside the gene matches. CDR3: CASSVAGRGRIGYTF. As DNA, the CDR3 is TGTGCCAGCAGCGTAGCAGGCAGGGGGCGTATTGGCTACACCTTC.

This chain uses TRBV6-5 with TRBJ1-2; D is perhaps TRBD1 (5 bases). There are 15 residues in the CDR3. Trimming removed 7 bases from V and 2 bases from J, with 17 bases in between. Per germline, CDR1 MNHEY and CDR2 SVGAGI. CDR3 sequence (DNA): TGTGCCAGCACCACCAGATGGGCAGGGAACTATGGCTACACCTTC. Protein sequence: CASTTRWAGNYGYTF.

The chain uses TRBV5-5 and TRBJ1-4; 8 bases align to TRBD1. The junction had 9 bases not matched to a gene; V was cut back by 4 bases and J by 7 bases. Germline V gene sequence: CDR1 SGHKS, CDR2 YYEKEE (reference sequence). The CDR3 length is 15 residues. CDR3 loop: CASSPQTGVGEKLFF. CDR3 sequence (DNA): TGTGCCAGCAGCCCCCAGACAGGGGTGGGTGAAAAACTGTTTTTT.

This clone was picked up one time. The CDR3 bases are TGCGCCAGCAGCGAAATCAGAGGAGGTCGCACTGAAGCTTTCTTT. Its protein is CASSEIRGGRTEAFF. The V call is TRBV4-1, the J call TRBJ1-1; D is ambiguous. The CDR3 totals 15 residues. Deletions cut 5 bases from V and 4 bases from J, with 17 bases between. Germline V CDR1 and CDR2: MGHRA, YSYEKL.

Details on this clone: The germline gene is not matched at one end of the junction; a read error may be the cause. V gene TRBV7-7 combines with J gene TRBJ2-5; tentative D call: TRBD2 (6 bases). From germline, CDR1 is SSHAT and CDR2 FNYEAQ (reference sequence). The CDR3 is 15 residues long. CDR3 sequence (DNA): TGTGCTAGCAGCTTACATGGAGGGCTGGGAGAGACCCAGTACTTC. This encodes CASSLHGGLGETQYF.

This clone appeared once. The chain couples TRBV19 to TRBJ1-6, with 9 bases matching TRBD1. Per the germline V gene, CDR1 is LNHDA and CDR2 is SQIVND (reference sequence). V was pared by 4 bases and J by 8 bases, with 3 bases of the junction left unmatched. The CDR3 runs to 14 residues. CDR3 sequence (DNA): TGTGCCAGTAGTACTACAGGGGGCTATTCACCCCTCCACTTT. Translation: CASSTTGGYSPLHF.

This sequence joins TRBV7-3 and TRBJ2-1; the match to TRBD2 covers 10 bases. The CDR3 is 15 residues long. V lost 4 bases to trimming and J lost 7 bases; unmatched junction nucleotides: 7. The germline V gene has CDR1 SGHTA and CDR2 FQGTGA. The CDR3 loop is CASSYQRGGMNEQFF. CDR3 nucleotide sequence: TGTGCCAGCAGCTACCAGCGGGGGGGCATGAATGAGCAGTTCTTC.

The CDR3 region has the DNA TGCAGCGTTGGTCGGACAGGGTCAAGCACTGAAGCTTTCTTT. Amino acids: CSVGRTGSSTEAFF. The chain carries TRBV29-1 and TRBJ1-1; 8 positions match TRBD1. This CDR3 is 14 amino acids long. Germline CDR1 SQVTM, CDR2 ANQGSEA. V lost 4 bases, J lost 4 bases, and 8 bases stayed unmatched.

This chain connects TRBV5-5 to TRBJ1-2; TRBD1 might be the D (6 bases). CDR1 SGHKS and CDR2 YYEKEE come from the germline V gene (reference sequence). V shed 4 bases and J shed 4 bases, with 11 bases lying between them. This CDR3 contains 13 residues. As DNA, the CDR3 is TGTGCCAGCAGCAACGCGGGGGCCTATGGCTACACCTTC. It yields the protein CASSNAGAYGYTF.

V usage is TRBV5-1 and J usage is TRBJ2-5; the match to TRBD2 covers 8 bases. The V segment lost 4 bases and the J segment 2 bases; nucleotides outside the gene matches: 4. Germline V lookup: CDR1 SGHRS, CDR2 YFSETQ. The CDR3 has 14 amino acids. The CDR3 nucleotides read TGCGCCAGCAGCCCCGGGGGGGGTCAAGAGACCCAGTACTTC. Translated: CASSPGGGQETQYF.

J is TRBJ1-2 and V is TRBV7-9; weak D call: TRBD1 (5 bases). Per germline, CDR1 SEHNR and CDR2 FQNEAQ (reference sequence). The CDR3 is 16 amino acids. Trimming took 1 base from V and 6 from J, leaving 18 bases between them. This chain's CDR3 is CASSLDGGGGVHGYTF. CDR3 sequence (DNA): TGTGCCAGCAGCTTAGATGGCGGCGGGGGAGTGCATGGCTACACCTTC.

The chain has TRBV29-1 and TRBJ2-1; possibly TRBD1 for D (5 bases). Trimming pared 6 bases from V and 6 bases from J, leaving 15 bases between. The CDR3 sequence is 13 residues long. Per germline, CDR1 SQVTM and CDR2 ANQGSEA. CDR3: CSVPLLGANEQFF. In nucleotides, the CDR3 is TGCAGCGTGCCCCTCCTAGGGGCCAATGAGCAGTTCTTC.

The chain couples TRBV7-6 to TRBJ1-2; no clear D. Germline V CDR1 and CDR2: SGHVS, FNYEAQ. There are 12 residues in the CDR3. Trimming took off 1 base at V and 4 bases at J, with 4 bases between the two ends. The CDR3 spells CASSLGGYGYTF. CDR3 sequence (DNA): TGTGCCAGCAGCTTAGGCGGCTATGGCTACACCTTC.

The chain employs TRBV5-5 and TRBJ1-5; D is perhaps TRBD1 (5 bases). Germline V CDR1 and CDR2: SGHKS, YYEKEE (reference sequence). V was shortened by 0 bases and J by 5 bases, with 12 bases between the two germline ends. The CDR3 is made up of 15 amino acids. The CDR3 bases are TGTGCCAGCAGCTTGGTGGGGCGTTCGGATCAGCCCCAGCATTTT. Protein: CASSLVGRSDQPQHF. Filled out from reference TRBV5-5 and TRBJ1-5, the complete variable domain reads DAGVTQSPTHLIKTRGQQVTLRCSPISGHKSVSWYQQVLGQGPQFIFQYYEKEERGRGNFPDRFSARQFPNYSSELNVNALLLGDSALYLCASSLVGRSDQPQHFGDGTRLSIL.

The chain links TRBV2 to TRBJ2-2; 11 bases agree with TRBD2. Germline V gene sequence: CDR1 SNHLY, CDR2 FYNNEI. CDR3 length: 17 residues. Trimming took 6 bases from V and 5 from J; bases not matched to a gene: 11. CDR3 sequence: CASSPQRIAGGTGELFF. CDR3 nucleotides: TGTGCCAGCAGCCCCCAACGGATAGCGGGGGGGACCGGGGAGCTGTTTTTT.

The J gene is TRBJ1-4, the V gene TRBV4-1, with a tentative D call TRBD1 (6 bases). The CDR3 covers 17 residues. Trimming pared 4 bases from V and 6 bases from J, leaving 21 bases between. Germline V gene lookup returns CDR1 MGHRA and CDR2 YSYEKL. CDR3 nucleotide sequence: TGCGCCAGCAGCCGGATATTATCACAGGGCTGGGATGAAAAACTGTTTTTT. It translates to CASSRILSQGWDEKLFF.

V is TRBV5-5 and J is TRBJ2-7; tentatively, D is TRBD1 (6 bases). The CDR3 covers 14 residues. Trimming pared 3 bases from V and 13 bases from J, leaving 23 bases between. Germline V gives CDR1 SGHKS, CDR2 YYEKEE (reference sequence). The CDR3 bases are TGTGCCAGCAGCTCTGTCGACCTGGACTGGGGGCACTACTTC. Protein product: CASSSVDLDWGHYF.